These T cell receptor beta chains were read from a single sample in a study of blood T cell repertoires in COVID-19. TCRdb keeps only in-frame clones here, not all; method: immunoSEQ multiplex PCR. This table holds around 170,000 clones, about nine tenths found once. Sequencing was carried out using peripheral blood. All receptors come from a man in his sixties with acute or convalescent COVID-19. Both conserved end residues are trimmed from each CDR3.

V gene: TRBV11-2; J gene: TRBJ2-7; CDR3 protein: ASSPGGLPAEQY
V gene: TRBV7-9; J gene: TRBJ1-5; CDR3 protein: ASSLGLPGDQPQH
V gene: TRBV5-6; J gene: TRBJ2-3; CDR3 protein: ASSLVQGTDTQY
V gene: TRBV11-2; J gene: TRBJ2-3; CDR3 protein: ASSLRRGGRPDTQY
V gene: TRBV10-1; J gene: TRBJ2-4; CDR3 protein: ASSDGGQGKNIQY
V gene: TRBV11-2; J gene: TRBJ2-3; CDR3 protein: ASSYLAGGDTDTQY
V gene: TRBV18; J gene: TRBJ1-2; CDR3 protein: ASSPAMADYGYT
V gene: TRBV6-5; J gene: TRBJ1-4; CDR3 protein: ASSDRGLNEKLF
V gene: TRBV7-3; J gene: TRBJ2-3; CDR3 protein: ASSLTYGHTDTQY
V gene: TRBV6-5; J gene: TRBJ1-4; CDR3 protein: ASSPGQKNEKLF